This T cell receptor beta chain was sequenced during a study of tumor-infiltrating lymphocytes in localized non-small cell lung cancer. Overall study: Resected tumor was paired with non-adjacent uninvolved lung from the same patient.

Points from the study as a whole: No T-cell fraction difference was seen between IM1 and IM2 tumors.

For this clone: The antigen remains undetermined.

The CDR3 covers 13 residues. V lost 4 bases and J lost 5, with 12 bases in between. In germline, CDR1 is SGHVS, CDR2 FQNEAQ. Profiled with immunoSEQ multiplex PCR; TCRdb holds only in-frame clones, not every one. In the table there are over 10,000 clones, about 66% of which are singletons. The rearrangement uses TRBV7-8 and TRBJ2-7, with D perhaps matching TRBD2 (6 bases). Sequencing was done on a sample of lung tumor tissue. The sequence came from a human donor with non-small cell lung cancer. The CDR3 DNA reads as TGTGCCAGCAGCTCCAATTGGGGGGACGAGCAGTACTTC. Its translation: CASSSNWGDEQYF. Full variable domain (rest looked up from reference TRBV7-8 and TRBJ2-7): GAGVSQSPRYKVAKRGQDVALRCDPISGHVSLFWYQQALGQGPEFLTYFQNEAQLDKSGLPSDRFFAERPEGSVSTLKIQRTQQEDSAVYLCASSSNWGDEQYFGPGTRLTVT.